A single sample gave rise to the 8 T cell receptor beta chains below, sequenced in a study of CD8+CD57+ T cells in acquired aplastic anemia. CD8+CD57+ cell expansion had been shown by flow cytometry in patients chosen for sequencing. The study profiled TCR beta VDJ and CDR3 using genomic DNA as template. TCRdb independently ran MiXCR on the reads; one entry per CDR3 protein. The top ten hold about 2.9% of the sample, which has 150,000 to 200,000 distinct CDR3 sequences, around 43% seen once. The material sequenced was sorted CD4+, CD8+, or CD8+CD57+ T cells (not recorded which) from PBMCs. The receptors come from a human donor with aplastic anemia.

The rearrangement links TRBV19 to TRBJ2-7, with 12 bases matching TRBD2. This CDR3 region has 15 residues. V gave up 5 bases and J gave up 4 bases; unmatched junction bases: 6. Germline V lookup: CDR1 LNHDA, CDR2 SQIVND (reference sequence). The CDR3 reads CASSFGLAGLYEQYF. The CDR3 nucleotides read TGTGCCAGTAGTTTTGGACTAGCGGGGTTATACGAGCAGTACTTC.

This clonotype was recorded many times. V gene TRBV7-2 combines with J gene TRBJ2-2; D may correspond to TRBD1 or TRBD2 (6 bases each). The CDR3 loop spans 18 amino acids. V was clipped by 0 bases and J by 3 bases, with 17 bases between them. The germline CDR1 and CDR2 sequences are SGHTA and FQGNSA. The CDR3 loop is CASSLARPGAFYTGELFF. As DNA, the CDR3 is TGTGCCAGCAGCTTAGCGCGTCCGGGGGCTTTCTACACCGGGGAGCTGTTTTTT.

A note on this clonotype: Here the CDR3 omits its conserved ending phenylalanine or tryptophan, so a read error is the likely source. The chain combines TRBV6-1 with TRBJ2-3; D call uncertain. This CDR3 has 12 amino acids. The germline V gene encodes CDR1 MNHNS and CDR2 SASEGT. For the CDR3, the DNA is TGTGCCAGCAGTCAAGACACAGATACCCAGTATTCT. Protein sequence: CASSQDTDTQYS.

This chain joins TRBV7-2 and TRBJ2-5; TRBD2 might be the D (5 bases). V lost 2 bases, J lost 1 base, and 11 bases lay in between. The CDR3 runs to 15 residues. Germline CDR1 and CDR2: SGHTA and FQGNSA. The CDR3 sequence is CASSLSGYSQETQYF. CDR3 nucleotide sequence: TGTGCCAGCAGCTTAAGCGGATACTCCCAAGAGACCCAGTACTTC.

In the case of this clonotype: One end of the junction does not line up with germline, which may come from a read error. The chain employs TRBV10-3 and TRBJ1-1, with 8 positions matching TRBD1. Germline assignment: CDR1 ENHRY and CDR2 SYGVKD. The CDR3 contains 14 residues. CDR3 amino acids: CASSSTGGITEAFF. CDR3 in DNA: TGTGCCAGCAGTTCCACAGGGGGAATAACTGAAGCTTTCTTT.

The J gene is TRBJ2-3, the V gene TRBV5-1; TRBD1 aligns across 8 bases. The germline gives CDR1 SGHRS, CDR2 YFSETQ. The CDR3 is 17 amino acids. The ends lost 0 bases at V and 2 bases at J; junction bases unmatched: 8. The DNA of the CDR3 is TGCGCCAGCAGCTTGGATTTCCGTCAGGGGGCCACAGATACGCAGTATTTT. Protein: CASSLDFRQGATDTQYF.

This clonotype was recorded once. The V call is TRBV7-9, the J call TRBJ1-2, with D possibly being TRBD1 (5 bases). V was shortened by 5 bases and J by 4 bases, with 8 bases between the two germline ends. Per the germline V gene, CDR1 is SEHNR and CDR2 is FQNEAQ (reference sequence). The CDR3 loop spans 12 amino acids. CDR3 amino acids: CASSGDGYGYTF. CDR3 in DNA: TGTGCCAGCAGCGGGGACGGCTATGGCTACACCTTC.

This chain connects TRBV20-1 to TRBJ1-2, with D possibly TRBD1 on 6 matching bases. V lost 7 bases to trimming and J lost 8 bases, with 14 bases between them. CDR3 size: 11 residues. Germline CDR1 is DFQATT and CDR2 is SNEGSKA (reference sequence). In DNA form, the CDR3 reads TGCAGTGTCTTGGGGGCAGACGGCTACACCTTC. Its translation: CSVLGADGYTF.